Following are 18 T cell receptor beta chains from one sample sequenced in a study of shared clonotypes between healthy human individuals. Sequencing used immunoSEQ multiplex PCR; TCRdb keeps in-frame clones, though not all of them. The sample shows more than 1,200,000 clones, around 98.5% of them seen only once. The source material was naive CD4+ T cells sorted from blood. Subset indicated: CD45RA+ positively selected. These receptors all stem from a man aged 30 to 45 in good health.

Written as DNA, the CDR3 is TGTGCCAGCAGCACGACAGGGGGAGAGCCCCAGCATTTT. It translates to CASSTTGGEPQHF. The genes are TRBV7-9 and TRBJ1-5; 9 positions agree with TRBD1. The CDR3 is 13 amino acids. The trim removed 5 bases at V and 8 bases at J, leaving 4 bases unmatched. CDR1 is SEHNR and CDR2 is FQNEAQ in the germline V gene (reference sequence).

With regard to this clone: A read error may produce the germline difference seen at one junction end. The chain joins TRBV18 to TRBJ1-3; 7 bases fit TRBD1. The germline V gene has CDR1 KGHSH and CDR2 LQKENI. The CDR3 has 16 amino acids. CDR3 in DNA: TGTGCCAGCACACCCACAGGGGCGAACTCTGGAAACACCATATATTTT. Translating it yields CASTPTGANSGNTIYF.

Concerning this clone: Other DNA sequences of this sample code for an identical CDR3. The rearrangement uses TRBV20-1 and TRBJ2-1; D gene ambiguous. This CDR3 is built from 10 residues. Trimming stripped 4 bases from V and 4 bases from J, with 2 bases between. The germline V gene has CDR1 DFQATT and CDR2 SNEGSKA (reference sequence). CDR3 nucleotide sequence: TGCAGTGCTATATACAATGAGCAGTTCTTC. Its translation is CSAIYNEQFF.

Here the CDR3 reads CASSPLDRTGGYTF. Here the CDR3 DNA reads TGTGCCAGCTCACCTCTGGACAGGACGGGTGGCTACACCTTC. J is TRBJ1-2 and V is TRBV18; 7 bases line up with TRBD1. The CDR3 has 14 amino acids. Looked up from germline, CDR1 is KGHSH and CDR2 is LQKENI. V shed 3 bases, J shed 7 bases, and the junction held 8 bases outside the gene matches.

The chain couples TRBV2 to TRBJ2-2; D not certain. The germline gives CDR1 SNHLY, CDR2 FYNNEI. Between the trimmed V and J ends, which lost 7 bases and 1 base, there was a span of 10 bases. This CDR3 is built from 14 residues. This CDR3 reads CASITTRNTGELFF. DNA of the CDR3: TGTGCCAGCATCACGACGAGGAACACCGGGGAGCTGTTTTTT.

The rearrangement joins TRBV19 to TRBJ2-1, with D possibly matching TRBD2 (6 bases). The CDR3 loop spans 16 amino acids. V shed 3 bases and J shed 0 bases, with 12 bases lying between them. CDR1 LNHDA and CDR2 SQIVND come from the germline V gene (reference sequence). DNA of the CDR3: TGTGCCAGTAGTATTCGGGCGGGATCCTCCTACAATGAGCAGTTCTTC. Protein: CASSIRAGSSYNEQFF. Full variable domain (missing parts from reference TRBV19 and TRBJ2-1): DGGITQSPKYLFRKEGQNVTLSCEQNLNHDAMYWYRQDPGQGLRLIYYSQIVNDFQKGDIAEGYSVSREKKESFPLTVTSAQKNPTAFYLCASSIRAGSSYNEQFFGPGTRLTVL.

The CDR3, as DNA: TGTGCCAGCAGTAAGGGACTAGCGGGAGCCTACAATGAGCAGTTCTTC. Its protein product is CASSKGLAGAYNEQFF. The chain recombines TRBV6-6 with TRBJ2-1; 14 bases agree with TRBD2. Germline V CDR1 and CDR2: MNHNY, SVGAGI (reference sequence). V shed 5 bases and J 2 bases; nucleotides not matched to a gene: 2. The CDR3 consists of 16 residues.

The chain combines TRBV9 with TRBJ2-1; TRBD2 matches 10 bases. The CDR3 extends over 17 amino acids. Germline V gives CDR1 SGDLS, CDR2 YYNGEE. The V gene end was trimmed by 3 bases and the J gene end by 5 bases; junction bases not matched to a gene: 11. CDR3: CASSAFWTSGSNNEQFF. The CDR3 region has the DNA TGTGCCAGCAGCGCCTTTTGGACTAGCGGATCCAACAATGAGCAGTTCTTC. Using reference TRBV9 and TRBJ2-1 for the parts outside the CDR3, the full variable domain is DSGVTQTPKHLITATGQRVTLRCSPRSGDLSVYWYQQSLDQGLQFLIQYYNGEERAKGNILERFSAQQFPDLHSELNLSSLELGDSALYFCASSAFWTSGSNNEQFFGPGTRLTVL.

In DNA, the CDR3 is TGTGCCAGCAGCTTAAGAGGGGGCATTAATGAAAAACTGTTTTTT. Translated, it gives CASSLRGGINEKLFF. The chain recombines TRBV7-3 with TRBJ1-4, with 7 bases aligning to TRBD1. This CDR3 spans 15 amino acids. CDR1 and CDR2 from the germline V gene are SGHTA and FQGTGA. The J segment lost 4 bases and the V segment lost 1 base, leaving 3 bases of the junction unmatched.

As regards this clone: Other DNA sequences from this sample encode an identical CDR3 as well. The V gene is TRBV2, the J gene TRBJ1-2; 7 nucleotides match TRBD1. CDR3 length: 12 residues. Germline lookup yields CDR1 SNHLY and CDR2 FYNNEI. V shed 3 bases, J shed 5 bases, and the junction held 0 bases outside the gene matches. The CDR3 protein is CASSDRGYGYTF. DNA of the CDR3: TGTGCCAGCAGTGACAGGGGGTATGGCTACACCTTC.

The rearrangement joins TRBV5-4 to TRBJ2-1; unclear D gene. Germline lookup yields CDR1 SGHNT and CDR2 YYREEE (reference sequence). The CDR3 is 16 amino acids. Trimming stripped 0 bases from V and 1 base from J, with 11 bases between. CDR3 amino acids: CASSLELGLSYNEQFF. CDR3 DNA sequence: TGTGCCAGCAGCTTGGAGTTAGGGTTATCCTACAATGAGCAGTTCTTC.

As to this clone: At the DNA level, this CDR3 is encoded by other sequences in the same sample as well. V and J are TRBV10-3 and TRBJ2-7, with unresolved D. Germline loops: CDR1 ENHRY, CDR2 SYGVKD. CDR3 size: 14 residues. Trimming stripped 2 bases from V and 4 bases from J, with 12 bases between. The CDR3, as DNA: TGTGCCATCAGTGAGGGAAATAAGGGATACGAGCAGTACTTC. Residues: CAISEGNKGYEQYF.

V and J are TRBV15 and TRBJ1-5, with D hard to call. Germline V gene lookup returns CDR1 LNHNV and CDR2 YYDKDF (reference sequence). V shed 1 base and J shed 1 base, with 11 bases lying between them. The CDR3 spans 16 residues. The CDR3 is CATSRAPGSSNQPQHF. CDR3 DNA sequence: TGTGCCACCAGCAGAGCCCCGGGAAGCAGCAATCAGCCCCAGCATTTT.

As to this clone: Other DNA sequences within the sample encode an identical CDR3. The CDR3 sequence is CAISPSNQPQHF. For the CDR3, the DNA is TGTGCCATCTCCCCTAGCAATCAGCCCCAGCATTTT. The chain recombines TRBV10-3 with TRBJ1-5; D is undetermined. The ends were cut back, 8 bases at V and 0 bases at J, with 5 bases in the middle. CDR1 is ENHRY and CDR2 is SYGVKD in the germline V gene. The CDR3 extends over 12 amino acids.

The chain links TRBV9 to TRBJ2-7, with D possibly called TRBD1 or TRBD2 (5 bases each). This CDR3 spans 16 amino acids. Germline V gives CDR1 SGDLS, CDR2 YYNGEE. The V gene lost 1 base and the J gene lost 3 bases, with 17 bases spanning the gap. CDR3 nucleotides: TGTGCCAGCAGCGTACAGGGACCCACGACCTGCTACGAGCAGTACTTC. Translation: CASSVQGPTTCYEQYF.

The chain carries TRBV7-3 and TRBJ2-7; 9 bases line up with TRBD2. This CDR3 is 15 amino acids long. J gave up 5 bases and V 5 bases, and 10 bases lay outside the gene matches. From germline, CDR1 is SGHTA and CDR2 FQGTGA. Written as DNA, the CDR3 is TGTGCCAGCAGCCCCTGGAACGCGGGAGGGAACGAGCAGTACTTC. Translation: CASSPWNAGGNEQYF.

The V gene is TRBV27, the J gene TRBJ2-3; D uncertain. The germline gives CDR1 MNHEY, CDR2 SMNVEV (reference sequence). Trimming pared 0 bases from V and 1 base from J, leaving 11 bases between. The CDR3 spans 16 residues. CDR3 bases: TGTGCCAGCAGTTTATCGAAAGCTGCTGGCACAGATACGCAGTATTTT. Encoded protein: CASSLSKAAGTDTQYF.

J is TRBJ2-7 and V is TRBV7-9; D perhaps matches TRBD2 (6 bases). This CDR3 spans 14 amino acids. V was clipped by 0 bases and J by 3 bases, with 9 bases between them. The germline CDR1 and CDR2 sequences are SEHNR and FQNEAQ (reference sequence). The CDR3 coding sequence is TGTGCCAGCAGCTTAGCGCACGGGAGCTACGAGCAGTACTTC. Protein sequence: CASSLAHGSYEQYF.